These T cell receptor beta chains were read from a single sample in a study of regulatory T cells in long-lasting Graves disease. TCRdb used MiXCR to reprocess the multiplex PCR reads, holding one entry per CDR3 protein. The data show 400,000 to 550,000 distinct CDR3 sequences, approximately 16% seen once. The data also belong to a second study, concerning T cells in Graves' hyperthyroidism and ophthalmopathy.

The sequencing here drew on peripheral blood mononuclear cells (PBMCs), taken at new diagnosis, from a patient treated with antithyroid drugs. These receptors originate from a woman under 30 with Graves disease. CDR3s include the opening cysteine and the closing phenylalanine or tryptophan. D genes are given only for firm matches. Not every row has a clone size; where given, it reads once, few, many or a size class.

clone_size,v_call,j_call,d_call,cdr3_nt,cdr3_aa
many,TRBV7-6,TRBJ2-1,TRBD2,TGTGCCAGCAGCCCAAGTCAAGCGGGGGTTTACAATGAGCAGTTCTTC,CASSPSQAGVYNEQFF
few,TRBV10-3,TRBJ1-1,TRBD1,TGTGCCATCACTAAAGGAGGGGGCGGGAGCACTGAAGCTTTCTTT,CAITKGGGGSTEAFF
few,TRBV5-1,TRBJ2-7,NA,TGCGCCAGCAGACCTGGACAGACCTACGAGCAGTACTTC,CASRPGQTYEQYF
many,TRBV10-3,TRBJ2-5,NA,TGTGCCACGGGACGGGGAGAGACCCAGTACTTC,CATGRGETQYF
many,TRBV10-3,TRBJ1-5,NA,TGTGCCATCAGTGACCAGGGACAGCCCCAGCATTTT,CAISDQGQPQHF
NA,TRBV30,TRBJ2-7,TRBD2,TGTGCCTTGCAGACTAGCGGGAGGAGTGGTGAGCAGTACTTC,CALQTSGRSGEQYF
few,TRBV7-9,TRBJ2-7,NA,TGTGCCAGCAGCTTAGCCGGGGAAGGCAAGCAGTACTTC,CASSLAGEGKQYF
many,TRBV2,TRBJ1-1,NA,TGTGCCAGCAGTGAAGGACACACTGAAGCTTTCTTT,CASSEGHTEAFF
few,TRBV5-4,TRBJ1-4,NA,TGTGCCAGCAGCCCCATTAACGACCAAAAACTGTTTTTT,CASSPINDQKLFF
many,TRBV6-5,TRBJ1-2,NA,TGTGCCAGCAGTTACGTGTCGAACTATGGCTACACCTTC,CASSYVSNYGYTF
NA,TRBV12-3/TRBV12-4,TRBJ2-1,NA,TGTGCCAGCAGACTGGTAGGGGAGCAGTTCTTC,CASRLVGEQFF
few,TRBV30,TRBJ2-7,NA,TGTGCCTGGAGTGTTAATTTAGGACTCTCCTACGAGCAGTACTTC,CAWSVNLGLSYEQYF
NA,TRBV7-9,TRBJ2-5,NA,TGTGCCAGCACCCTCGGGGGGCGAGAGACCCAGTACTTC,CASTLGGRETQYF
few,TRBV5-6,TRBJ2-5,NA,TGTGCCAGCAGCTTGGGGGCCGGGTTGGAGACCCAGTACTTC,CASSLGAGLETQYF
NA,TRBV11-2,TRBJ2-1,NA,TGTGCCAGCAGCCCACTAGTCGAGCAGTTCTTC,CASSPLVEQFF
many,TRBV10-3,TRBJ2-1,NA,TGTGCCATCAGTCGAACTGCCGGGAATGAGCAGTTCTTC,CAISRTAGNEQFF
many,TRBV11-2,TRBJ2-7,TRBD2,TGTGCCAGCAACATACTAGCGGGAGGCTACGAGCAGTACTTC,CASNILAGGYEQYF
NA,TRBV7-2,TRBJ2-1,TRBD2,TGTGCCAGCAGCTTAGGACTAGCGGGACCGAATGAGCAGTTCTTC,CASSLGLAGPNEQFF
NA,TRBV19,TRBJ2-5,NA,TGTGCCAGTAGTATTGGTGCAGGGTTAGAGACCCAGTACTTC,CASSIGAGLETQYF
few,TRBV5-1,TRBJ1-4,NA,TGCGCCAGCAGCAAGAGCGCCAAAAATAATGAAAAACTGTTTTTT,CASSKSAKNNEKLFF
many,TRBV20-1,TRBJ2-3,TRBD2,TGCAGTGCACGGAGTGGGCTAGCGGTTGATACGCAGTATTTT,CSARSGLAVDTQYF
many,TRBV11-2,TRBJ1-1,NA,TGTGCCAGCAGCGTCTCAGGATACACTGAAGCTTTCTTT,CASSVSGYTEAFF
few,TRBV15,TRBJ2-2,NA,TGTGCCACCAGTCACCTCAACGGGGCGAACACCGGGGAGCTGTTTTTT,CATSHLNGANTGELFF
few,TRBV28,TRBJ1-2,TRBD1,TGTGCCAGCAGACCAACAGGGGCGATCTATGGCTACACCTTC,CASRPTGAIYGYTF
many,TRBV28,TRBJ2-3,TRBD1,TGTGCCAGCAGTATGGACAGGGTGTTACATACGCAGTATTTT,CASSMDRVLHTQYF
many,TRBV28,TRBJ2-1,TRBD2,TGTGCCAGCAGTTCCGGGACTAAGCAGTTCTTC,CASSSGTKQFF
many,TRBV20-1,TRBJ2-3,NA,TGCAGTGCTAGAGAACGGGAAAACACAGATACGCAGTATTTT,CSARERENTDTQYF
NA,TRBV12-3/TRBV12-4,TRBJ2-7,TRBD1,TGTGCCAGCGCACCAGGGGGCGCGTCCTACGAGCAGTACTTC,CASAPGGASYEQYF
many,TRBV10-3,TRBJ2-7,TRBD1,TGTGCCATCGGACAGGACTACGAGCAGTACTTC,CAIGQDYEQYF
many,TRBV6-1,TRBJ2-7,NA,TGTGCCAGCAGCCCCAAAAGGGTCTACGAGCAGTACTTC,CASSPKRVYEQYF
many,TRBV12-3/TRBV12-4,TRBJ1-5,NA,TGTGCCAGCAGTTTGACACAGCCCCAGCATTTT,CASSLTQPQHF
NA,TRBV5-5,TRBJ2-5,NA,TGTGCCAGCAGCCTGGGGCGAAACACCCAAGAGACCCAGTACTTC,CASSLGRNTQETQYF
many,TRBV30,TRBJ1-6,NA,TGTGCCTGGACCGAGCAGAGGGATAATTCACCCCTCCACTTT,CAWTEQRDNSPLHF
NA,TRBV11-3,TRBJ2-3,TRBD2,TGTGCCAGCAGCTTAGTAGCGGGAGCTGCAGATACGCAGTATTTT,CASSLVAGAADTQYF
few,TRBV27,TRBJ2-7,TRBD2,TGTGCCAGCAGAGTTAACGGGAGGGCCTACGAGCAGTACTTC,CASRVNGRAYEQYF
NA,TRBV9,TRBJ2-1,NA,TGTGCCAGCAGCGTAGAGGGTTCGGTCTATACGATTAATGAGCAGTTCTTC,CASSVEGSVYTINEQFF
few,TRBV12-3/TRBV12-4,TRBJ2-3,TRBD2,TGTGCCAGCAGGAAGGGACTAGCGGGAAGGGGGACAGATACGCAGTATTTT,CASRKGLAGRGTDTQYF
many,TRBV28,TRBJ2-5,NA,TGTGCCAGCAGTTTCCAAGAGACCCAGTACTTC,CASSFQETQYF
few,TRBV7-6,TRBJ2-7,TRBD2,TGTGCCAGCAGCTCCCTCTCTAGCGGGGGGCCCTCCGAGCAGTACTTC,CASSSLSSGGPSEQYF
few,TRBV15,TRBJ1-6,TRBD1,TGTGCCACCAGCACAGACAGGGGCCATTCACCCCTCCACTTT,CATSTDRGHSPLHF
NA,TRBV7-2,TRBJ2-1,TRBD2,TGTGCCAGCAGCCTTCGACTAGCGGGAAGTGAGCAGTTCTTC,CASSLRLAGSEQFF
NA,TRBV12-3/TRBV12-4,TRBJ2-7,NA,TGTGCCAGCAGTTTAACACAGGGCCCAAACGAGCAGTACTTC,CASSLTQGPNEQYF
many,TRBV10-3,TRBJ1-2,NA,TGTGCCACCGCCTCGGACCCGGGCGGTGGCTACACCTTC,CATASDPGGGYTF
NA,TRBV12-3/TRBV12-4,TRBJ2-2,NA,TGTGCCAGCAGTTATACTGCGAACACCGGGGAGCTGTTTTTT,CASSYTANTGELFF
many,TRBV7-9,TRBJ2-5,TRBD1,TGTGCCAGCAGCATGGGACAGAGCCCCAGCGAGACCCAGTACTTC,CASSMGQSPSETQYF
many,TRBV14,TRBJ2-1,NA,TGTGCCAGCAGCCAGGACCTTTGGGGCAATGAGCAGTTCTTC,CASSQDLWGNEQFF
few,TRBV19,TRBJ2-5,NA,TGTGCCAGTAGTATAGGGTCGGACATCCAAGAGACCCAGTACTTC,CASSIGSDIQETQYF
NA,TRBV12-3/TRBV12-4,TRBJ2-1,TRBD2,TGTGCCAGCACCCCCCGTAGGGCTAGCGGGAGGGCCCACAATGAGCAGTTCTTC,CASTPRRASGRAHNEQFF
NA,TRBV12-3/TRBV12-4,TRBJ2-3,NA,TGTGCCAGCAGCCGCCTAGGTAGGGATACGCAGTATTTT,CASSRLGRDTQYF
many,TRBV18,TRBJ1-2,NA,TGTGCCAGCTCACCAACGAAGTCTAACTATGGCTACACCTTC,CASSPTKSNYGYTF
many,TRBV30,TRBJ2-1,NA,TGTGCCTGGAGTGACGGAAATGAGCAGTTCTTC,CAWSDGNEQFF
few,TRBV28,TRBJ2-1,TRBD2,TGTGCCAGCACCATGGGACTAGCGGGAGGAAATGAGCGGTTCTTC,CASTMGLAGGNERFF
NA,TRBV7-8,TRBJ2-1,TRBD2,TGTGCCAGCAGCGTACTAGCGGGAGGCCCCAGCTCCTACAATGAGCAGTTCTTC,CASSVLAGGPSSYNEQFF
few,TRBV6-1,TRBJ1-4,NA,TGTGCCAGCGCGGGCCTGTCTAATGAAAAACTGTTTTTT,CASAGLSNEKLFF
few,TRBV12-3/TRBV12-4,TRBJ2-1,TRBD1,TGTGCCAGCATTAGACAGGGGACCTCCTACAATGAGCAGTTCTTC,CASIRQGTSYNEQFF
many,TRBV12-3/TRBV12-4,TRBJ1-5,NA,TGTGCCAGCAGTTTAAGGCCCGAAGGGCAGCCCCAGCATTTT,CASSLRPEGQPQHF
few,TRBV4-1,TRBJ2-7,TRBD2,TGCGCCAGCAGCCAAGAACCCGGGACTAGCAGCTACGAGCAGTACTTC,CASSQEPGTSSYEQYF
few,TRBV7-9,TRBJ1-3,TRBD1,TGTGCCAGCAGCTTCCTAGACAGGGCTGGAAACACCATATATTTT,CASSFLDRAGNTIYF
few,TRBV11-3,TRBJ2-1,TRBD2,TGTGCCAGCAGCTCCGCCCCTCTAGCGGGAGCGGACAATGAGCAGTTCTTC,CASSSAPLAGADNEQFF
many,TRBV6-5,TRBJ2-5,NA,TGTGCCAGCAGTTCCCTAGGAGGGACCCAGTACTTC,CASSSLGGTQYF